Sequencing of this TCR beta chain was carried out in a study of CD4 and CD8 cells across lung adenocarcinoma regions. The patients had localized lung adenocarcinoma, a non-small cell subtype. The CDR3 runs 14 residues. Germline V gene lookup returns CDR1 MNHNS and CDR2 SASEGT. The V end lost 6 bases, the J end lost 11 bases, and 20 bases lay between the germline ends. TCRdb used MiXCR to reprocess the PCR reads, holding one entry per CDR3 protein. This sample yields some 20,000 distinct CDR3 sequences, of which 54% are seen a single time; 24% belongs to the top ten. This clonotype was found a few times.

The clonotype was recovered from a female donor with lung adenocarcinoma. The CD4 and CD8 labels of this study may be unreliable. Source material: CD8+ T cells from the center of a lung tumor. The V gene is TRBV6-1, the J gene TRBJ1-5; a weak D match, TRBD1 (6 bases). CDR3 loop: CASSLGGGQAAQHF. In DNA form, the CDR3 reads TGTGCCAGCAGCCTTGGGGGGGGGCAGGCCGCCCAGCATTTT.